Below, one T cell receptor beta chain is given with its context. The data are from a study of blood T cell repertoires in COVID-19. Overall study context: The origin of the acute and convalescent COVID-19 samples was the United States, Italy and Spain.

V shed 2 bases and J 8 bases; nucleotides not matched to a gene: 4. Germline values: CDR1 SGHTA, CDR2 FQGTGA. The CDR3 is 14 residues long. The authors' processing: Amplification with reference gene primers provided the estimates of nucleated cell counts. Clones were sequenced by immunoSEQ multiplex PCR, and TCRdb holds only the in-frame ones, with some missing. V and J calls and clone size are those listed in that table; D and trimming were worked out from the DNA. The repertoire holds 210,000 or so clones, with about 83% as singletons. The chain combines TRBV7-3 with TRBJ2-2; 8 bases match TRBD1. The sequence was obtained from a man aged 50 to 59 with active or convalescent COVID-19. The source material was peripheral blood. The CDR3 bases are TGTGCCAGCAGCTTACAGGGGGCATCTGGGGAGCTGTTTTTT. This sequence encodes CASSLQGASGELFF.